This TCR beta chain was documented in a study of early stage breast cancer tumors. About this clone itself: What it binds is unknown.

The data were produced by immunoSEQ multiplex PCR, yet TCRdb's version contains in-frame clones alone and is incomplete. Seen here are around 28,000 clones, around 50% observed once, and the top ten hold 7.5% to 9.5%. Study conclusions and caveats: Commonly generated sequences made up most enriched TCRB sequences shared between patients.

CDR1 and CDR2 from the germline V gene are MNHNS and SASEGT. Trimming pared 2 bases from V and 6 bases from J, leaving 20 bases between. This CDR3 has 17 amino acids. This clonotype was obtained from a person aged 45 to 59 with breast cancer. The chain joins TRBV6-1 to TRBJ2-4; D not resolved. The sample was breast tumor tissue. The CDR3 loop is CASSELTLLLTGNIQYF. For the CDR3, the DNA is TGTGCCAGCAGTGAACTGACCCTCTTACTGACTGGAAACATTCAGTACTTC.